What follows is one TCR beta chain and its context. CDR1 and CDR2 (germline): MNHEY, SMNVEV (reference sequence). Trimming pared 3 bases from V and 0 bases from J, leaving 8 bases between. There are 14 residues in the CDR3. This sample was taken from a study of memory CD4+ T cells and cytomegalovirus serostatus. Here immunoSEQ multiplex PCR was the method, and the copy in TCRdb shows in-frame clones only, minus some. The table includes 56,000 or so clones, roughly 87% detected once. The sort gate was single viable CD3+CD4+CD8-CD45RO+ cells for memory CD4+ T cells. CMV serostatus came from serum IgG against pp150, pp28, p38, p52.

The sample comprised memory CD4+ T cells from blood. The clonotype originates from an adult in good health and CMV-seronegative. This rearrangement joins TRBV27 to TRBJ2-5; possibly TRBD2 for D (6 bases). CDR3 coding DNA: TGTGCCAGCAGTTTCCGCGGGGACCAAGAGACCCAGTACTTC. Translating it yields CASSFRGDQETQYF.